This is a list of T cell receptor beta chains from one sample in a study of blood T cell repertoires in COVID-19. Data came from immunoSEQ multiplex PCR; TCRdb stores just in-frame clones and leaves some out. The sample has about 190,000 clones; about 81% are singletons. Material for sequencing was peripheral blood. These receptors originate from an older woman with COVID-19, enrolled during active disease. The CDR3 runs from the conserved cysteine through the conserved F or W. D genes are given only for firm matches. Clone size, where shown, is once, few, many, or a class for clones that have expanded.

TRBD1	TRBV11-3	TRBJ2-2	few	TGTGCCAGCAGCTTTCAGGGGGACACCGGGGAGCTGTTTTTT	CASSFQGDTGELFF
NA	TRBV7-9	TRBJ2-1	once	TGTGCCAGCAGCCCTCTGGGGGCGGGAGTTCCCTACAATGAGCAGTTCTTC	CASSPLGAGVPYNEQFF
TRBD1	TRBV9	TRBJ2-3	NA	TGTGCCAGCAGCACACCGGGACAGGGAGGGACTAGCACAGATACGCAGTATTTT	CASSTPGQGGTSTDTQYF
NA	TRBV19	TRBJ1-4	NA	TGTGCCAGTAGTATCGGCGGCTCCGGAGGTGAAAAACTGTTTTTT	CASSIGGSGGEKLFF
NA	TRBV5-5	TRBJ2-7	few	TGTGCCAGCAGATTCATAAAGGGGGACTACGAGCAGTACTTC	CASRFIKGDYEQYF
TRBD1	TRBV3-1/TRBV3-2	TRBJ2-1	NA	TGTGCCAGCAGCCAAGACCCCGGGACAGGGGGCTTGAATGAGCAGTTCTTC	CASSQDPGTGGLNEQFF
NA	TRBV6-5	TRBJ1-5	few	TGTGCCAGCAGCAGGGATGGCAATCAGCCCCAGCATTTT	CASSRDGNQPQHF
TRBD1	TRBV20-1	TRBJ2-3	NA	TGCAGTGCTAGTCAACCCGGGACAGGGGGCCGGGTCACAGATACGCAGTATTTT	CSASQPGTGGRVTDTQYF
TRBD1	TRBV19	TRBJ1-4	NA	TGTGCCAGTATCGGGACAGGATACAATGAAAAACTGTTTTTT	CASIGTGYNEKLFF
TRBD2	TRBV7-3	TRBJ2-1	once	TGTGCCAGCAGCGCACAAAGCGGGGGCCCCTACAATGAGCAGTTCTTC	CASSAQSGGPYNEQFF
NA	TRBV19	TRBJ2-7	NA	TGTGCCAGTAGTATAGAGGGGGGAAGCTCCTACGAGCAGTACTTC	CASSIEGGSSYEQYF
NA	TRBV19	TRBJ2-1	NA	TGTGCCAGTAGTATAGTCCGGCAGGACAATGAGCAGTTCTTC	CASSIVRQDNEQFF
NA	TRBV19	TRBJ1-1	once	TGTGCCAGTAGTACAACAGGGAACACTGAAGCTTTCTTT	CASSTTGNTEAFF
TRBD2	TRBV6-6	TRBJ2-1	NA	TGTGCCAGCATTCGAAAGGCCTCTAGCGGGGCCAATGAGCAGTTCTTC	CASIRKASSGANEQFF
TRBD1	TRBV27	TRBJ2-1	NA	TGTGCCAGCAGTTTTATCGGACAGGGGGCGGGAGAGCAGTTCTTC	CASSFIGQGAGEQFF
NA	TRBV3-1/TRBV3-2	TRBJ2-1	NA	TGTGCCAGCAGCCAAGAAATGATTCCCGTGTCGGTCTTC	CASSQEMIPVSVF
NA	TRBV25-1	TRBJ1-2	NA	TGTGCCAGCAGTGTAGCGGGACGCAGCTATGGCTACACCTTC	CASSVAGRSYGYTF
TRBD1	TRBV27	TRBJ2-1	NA	TGTGCCAGCAGTTTATCGGCGAGCAGGGTGTTTTCCGGGACAGGGGGCGATGAGCAGTTCTTC	CASSLSASRVFSGTGGDEQFF
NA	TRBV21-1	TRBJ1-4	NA	TGTGCCAGCAGCAAAGACGGTTGTAAGGAAAAACTGTTTTTT	CASSKDGCKEKLFF
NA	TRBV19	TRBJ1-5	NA	TGTGCCAGTGGAGACGGGAGCAATCAGCCCCAGCATTTT	CASGDGSNQPQHF
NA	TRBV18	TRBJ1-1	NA	TGTGCCAGCTCACCTGAACCGGTCAACACTGAAGCTTTCTTT	CASSPEPVNTEAFF
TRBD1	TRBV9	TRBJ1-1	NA	TGTGCCAGCAGCCTCACAGGGGGCGCTAACACTGAAGCTTTCTTT	CASSLTGGANTEAFF
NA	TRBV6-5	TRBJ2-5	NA	TGTGCCAGCAGCCCACGCAGGCAAGAGACCCAGTACTTC	CASSPRRQETQYF
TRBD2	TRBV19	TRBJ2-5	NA	TGTGCCAGTAGTATAGTAACGGGAGGGCCGCAGACCCAGTACTTC	CASSIVTGGPQTQYF
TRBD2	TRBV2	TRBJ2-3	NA	TGTGCCAGCAGTGATTTACTAGCGGGTTCTGCCACAGATACGCAGTATTTT	CASSDLLAGSATDTQYF
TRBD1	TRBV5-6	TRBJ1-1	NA	TGTGCCAGCAGCCTAGATGTACAGGGGGGTTTGAACACTGAAGCTTTCTTT	CASSLDVQGGLNTEAFF
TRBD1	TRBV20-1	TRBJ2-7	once	TGCAGTGCTAGTAAAGGACAGGGAATATTCGGCGAGCAGTACTTC	CSASKGQGIFGEQYF
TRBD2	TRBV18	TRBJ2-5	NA	TGTGCCAGCTCACCAGGACTAGCAGCCGGTGCGACCCAGTACTTC	CASSPGLAAGATQYF
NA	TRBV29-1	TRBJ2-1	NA	TGCAGCGTTACGGTGTCCTACAATGAGCAGTTCTTC	CSVTVSYNEQFF
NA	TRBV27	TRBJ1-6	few	TGTGCCAGCCGAGGGGGCTATAATTCACCCCTCCACTTT	CASRGGYNSPLHF
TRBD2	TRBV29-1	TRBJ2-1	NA	TGCAGCGTTAGGACTAGCGGGGCGTACAATGAGCAGTTCTTC	CSVRTSGAYNEQFF
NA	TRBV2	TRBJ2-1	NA	TGTGCCAGCAGTGAGAGGGGGACCGGCTACAATGAGCAGTTCTTC	CASSERGTGYNEQFF
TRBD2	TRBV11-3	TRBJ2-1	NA	TGTGCCAGCAGCTTACGGACTAGCGGATACAATGAGCAGTTCTTC	CASSLRTSGYNEQFF
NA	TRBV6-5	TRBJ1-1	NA	TGTGCCAGCAGCAGGTTGAGCACTGAAGCTTTCTTT	CASSRLSTEAFF
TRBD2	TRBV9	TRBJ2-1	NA	TGTGCCAGCAGCGTAGGGACTAGCAATGAGCAGTTCTTC	CASSVGTSNEQFF
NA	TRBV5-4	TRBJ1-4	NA	TGTGCCAGCAGCTTGGATCCAGGACAAAATGAAAAACTGTTTTTT	CASSLDPGQNEKLFF
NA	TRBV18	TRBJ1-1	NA	TGTGCCAGCTCACCACCCGGAGGGGCCCGTGAAGCTTTCTTT	CASSPPGGAREAFF
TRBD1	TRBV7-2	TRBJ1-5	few	TGTGCCAGCAGCGCAGACAGGGGATCAGGGAGGCCCCAGCATTTT	CASSADRGSGRPQHF
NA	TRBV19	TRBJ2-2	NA	TGTGCCAGTAGTACGGACAGTATTAAGATCGCGAACACCGGGGAGCTGTTTTTT	CASSTDSIKIANTGELFF
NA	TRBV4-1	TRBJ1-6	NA	TGCGCCAGCAGCCAAGAGATTGGAGGGCGAGGGACTAATTCACCCCTCCACTTT	CASSQEIGGRGTNSPLHF
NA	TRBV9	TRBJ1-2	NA	TGTGCCAGCAGCGTAGAGGGGGAGGGTCCTGGCTACACCTTC	CASSVEGEGPGYTF
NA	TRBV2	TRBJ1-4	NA	TGTGCCAGCAGTGTAAGCCTGGCTAATGAAAAACTGTTTTTT	CASSVSLANEKLFF
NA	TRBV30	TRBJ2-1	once	TGTGCCTGGACTGGACAGTCCTACAATGAGCAGTTCTTC	CAWTGQSYNEQFF
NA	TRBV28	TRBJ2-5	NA	TGTGCCAGCAGTTTGCCAATACCGGGATCCCAAGAGACCCAGTACTTC	CASSLPIPGSQETQYF
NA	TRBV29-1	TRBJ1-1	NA	TGCAGCGTTGGAGCGAACACTGAAGCTTTCTTT	CSVGANTEAFF
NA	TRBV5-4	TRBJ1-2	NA	TGTGCCAGCAGCTTGGAAGGGGGATCCTATGGCTACACCTTC	CASSLEGGSYGYTF
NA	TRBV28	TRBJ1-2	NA	TGTGCCAGCTCAGGGATTAGGGTTAACACTAACTATGGCTACACCTTC	CASSGIRVNTNYGYTF
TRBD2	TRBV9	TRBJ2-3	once	TGTGCCAGCAGCGTGGGACTAGCGGGTTTGACAGATACGCAGTATTTT	CASSVGLAGLTDTQYF
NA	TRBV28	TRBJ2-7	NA	TGTGCCAGCAGTTTCGGGCGGCGGGGCTCCTACGAGCAGTACTTC	CASSFGRRGSYEQYF
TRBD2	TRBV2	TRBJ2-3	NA	TGTGCCAGCAGTGGACTAGCTACTGGGGATACGCAGTATTTT	CASSGLATGDTQYF
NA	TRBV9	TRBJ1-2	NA	TGTGCCAGCAGCACGACACCGTCTGGCGGCTACACCTTC	CASSTTPSGGYTF
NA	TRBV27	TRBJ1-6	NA	TGTGCCAGCAGTTTATTGTCAGGGCTACCTTTTCCACCCCTCCACTTT	CASSLLSGLPFPPLHF
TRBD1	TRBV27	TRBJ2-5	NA	TGTGCCAGCAGAAAAAGAGACAGGGGGTGGGTAGAGACCCAGTACTTC	CASRKRDRGWVETQYF
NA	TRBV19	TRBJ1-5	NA	TGTGCCAGAACCCGCCGGGGTTCACAGCCCCAGCATTTT	CARTRRGSQPQHF